The subject of this entry is one TCR beta chain. This clone was found once. The target of this receptor is not known. No much larger clone is present one base from it, and per-base qualities are unavailable. In total, fewer than 750 healthy bone marrow donors made up the cohort. At the time of sampling, all cohort members were nominally healthy, though unrecorded immune exposures were likely present. The donor tested CMV seropositive and was one of the 289 seropositive cohort members. A peripheral blood sample was provided by each donor, and peripheral blood mononuclear cells were used for TCR beta sequencing. The Qiagen DNeasy Blood Extraction Kit was used to extract genomic DNA from the blood cell samples. The sample belongs to a study of cytomegalovirus exposure and HLA in healthy donors (dated by TCRdb to about 2017). Regarding the research as a whole: According to an earlier analysis of 587 of the donors, about 170 million T cells yielded approximately 120 million unique TCR beta sequences and about 280 Gb of sequence data. An early release covering about 600 HLA-typed donors comprised about 290 gigabases of sequencing data and roughly 86 million unique TCR sequences. The genetic ancestry cluster associated with self-reported Caucasian donors included over 65% of the roughly 400 genotyped donors. The study aimed to test whether signatures of past pathogen exposure could be identified by cataloging public T cell receptors. Using immunosequencing, the study profiled T cell repertoires from around 670 subjects and related those repertoires to cytomegalovirus serostatus. Besides the first cohort of 550 to 750 subjects, a separate validation cohort made up of around 120 different subjects was used. To predict cytomegalovirus infection status, the study combined high-throughput TCR immunosequencing, statistical association of individual TCRs with disease status, and machine learning. A later analysis re-examined previously published TCR beta repertoires from about 700 donors and added high-resolution HLA genotyping to investigate patterns of TCR occurrence. Rather than drawing on any new phenotypic data, the later analysis identified candidate immune exposures from TCR beta sequences and the way those sequences occurred across donors. In an earlier analysis of roughly 580 of the donors, high-throughput TCR beta sequencing was used to judge whether each TCR beta V gene segment behaved as functional or pseudogenic. Donor age, sex, ethnicity and CMV serostatus were compiled alongside the repertoire data. In a later genetic analysis, genome-wide SNP genotypes for about three fifths of the roughly 670 donors were used, and that subset was treated as a discovery cohort. All discovery cohort repertoires had been generated on a single sequencing platform. HLA typing covered class I and class II loci at four-digit resolution. Typing coverage varied by locus: roughly 620-640 donors for A, B, C, DRB1 and DQB1; more than 500 for DQA1; approximately 610 for DPA1; approximately 450 for DPB1. Five DR-DQ haplotypes were treated as single units for association and clustering because of strong linkage in the cohort. Among roughly 400 genotyped donors of the cohort, an average of approximately 240,000 unique TCR beta nucleotide sequences were sequenced per donor, roughly 18% of them non-productive. Study-wide conclusions, independent of this receptor: Presence/absence analyses assumed roughly uniform sequencing depth across donors, an assumption that may not hold. A cluster of highly shared sequence variants was judged likely to represent a technical artifact of the sequencing pipeline. A later analysis found that HLA-associated TCR beta chains were more clonally expanded and had lower generation probabilities than equally common non-associated chains. CMV serostatus was the only immune exposure information available for the cohort. In both the original and validation cohorts, the classifier was reported to diagnose cytomegalovirus status with high specificity and sensitivity. Because HLA typing was unavailable for some donors at each locus, only the typed subset was used in association tests. According to a later analysis, parvovirus B19, influenza, CMV and Epstein-Barr virus appeared linked to several top co-occurrence clusters. Compared with the approximately 670-donor mean, donors in an Asian-associated ancestry cluster had fewer N-insertions in productive TCRs, according to a later genetic analysis. In a later analysis, 15,000 to 20,000 TCR beta sequences were associated with specific HLA alleles at a false discovery rate of 0.05. Because counts were too low, more than 15 rarely observed V segments, including chromosome 9 orphons, were left out of the earlier analysis of approximately 580 of the donors. According to a later analysis, TCR association rates differed among HLA loci, with DRB1 alleles showing the most associated TCRs and HLA-C alleles showing the fewest. A further reported finding was that TCR beta sequences accurately predicted the HLA-A and HLA-B alleles for most subjects in the first cohort. The cohort was sequenced for TCR beta chains only, and without alpha or paired-chain data the features that could be detected were limited. The study listed 164 TCR beta chains as associated with cytomegalovirus. Assigning TCR associations to individual alleles was difficult when HLA alleles, especially DR and DQ, strongly co-occurred. While some public TCRs were present in many individuals, most TCR sequences turned up only very rarely across donors. A later genetic analysis associated a missense DCLRE1C variant with V-gene and J-gene trimming of TCR beta chains, and an independent cohort replicated the association. Correlated functional status among segregating V segments might be attributable to linkage disequilibrium, but an unknown experimental factor could not be ruled out. In an earlier analysis of under 600 of the donors, most TCR beta V segments were observed in productive rearrangements about 90% or about 30% of the time, broadly matching IMGT annotations. Most CMV-associated TCR beta chains appeared to be HLA-restricted in a later analysis, and the HLA associations seemed to be driven largely by CMV exposure. It was suggested by the authors that the approach could potentially be generalized to other disease states and immunological phenotypes. In vitro tests confirmed that a few of the cytomegalovirus-associated TCR beta chains recognize cytomegalovirus antigens.

To prepare the library, the immunoSEQ multiplex PCR assay was applied. For the multiplex PCR, a mixture combining 60 forward primers for TCR Vbeta segments and 13 reverse primers for TCR Jbeta segments was used. The CDR3 region of rearranged TCR beta genes was amplified from genomic DNA by a multiplex PCR assay. The amplified TCR beta libraries were sequenced on the Illumina HiSeq System as 87-base-pair reads. In the original analysis: Across the roughly 670 repertoires, a later analysis counted around 80 million unique TCR beta chains, around 11 million of which were shared by at least two donors. Raw reads were error-corrected and collapsed into unique sequences by a nearest-neighbor algorithm in which closely related sequences were merged to remove PCR and sequencing errors. To assign V, D and J gene segments, CDR3 sequences were aligned to IMGT reference sequences. For a sequence to be retained, at least a six-nucleotide match to both a V gene segment and a J gene segment was required. Rearrangements were classified as productive when the CDR3 lacked stop codons and remained in frame with V and J, and all other rearrangements were classified as non-productive. Following IMGT convention, CDR3 was defined as the stretch from the second conserved V-encoded cysteine up to the conserved J-encoded phenylalanine. Sequences without an unambiguous match to a single V gene segment were excluded from the earlier analysis of over 500 of the donors. An earlier analysis of about 590 of the donors classified V segments as functional when productive rearrangements were above 56.7% and as segregating when the standard deviation between donors was above 5%. A statistical classification framework was built for diagnosing cytomegalovirus status from the catalog of TCR beta chain sequences. In a later analysis, V and J genes were assigned by comparing TCR nucleotide sequences against IMGT/GENE-DB human TR gene sequences. Using the TCRdist pipeline, a later analysis assigned CDR3 sequences along with most-parsimonious VDJ recombination scenarios. In a later analysis, each TCR beta chain was defined by its CDR3 amino acid sequence together with its V-gene family, and reads lacking a unique V-gene family were excluded. A later analysis removed several hundred highly shared, low-generation-probability nucleotide sequences to deal with suspected cross-contamination and a sequencing artifact. In a later analysis, a clonal expansion index was calculated for each public chain from normalized within-repertoire ranks of inferred template counts. A later analysis computed generation probabilities with a VDJ recombination model fitted to out-of-frame rearrangements, and checked the results against IGoR. A later analysis scored TCR-TCR, TCR-HLA and TCR-CMV co-occurrence with hypergeometric tests, applying a repertoire-size bias correction to TCR pairs. To estimate false discovery rates, a later analysis permuted the HLA or CMV assignments 20 times. In a later analysis, co-occurring TCRs were grouped using DBSCAN, with TCRdist sequence similarity added in when clustering inside HLA-allele-positive subsets. For co-occurrence clustering, repertoires with fewer than 30,000 or more than 120,000 public chains were excluded, along with four to six repertoires with anomalous nucleotide sharing. Drawn from immuneACCESS, this table holds only the in-frame rearrangements with V and J called that TCRdb kept. Clones are partly lost; checked studies trace under half to an unresolved V gene and leave the rest unexplained. D and trimming were read from the DNA, whereas the V and J calls and clone size are those reported in that table. Here the sample has roughly 160,000 clones; roughly 75% occur a single time. Of the sample, 1% falls within the top ten clones.

Sequenced material: PBMCs. The sequence was collected from a woman in her 50s in good health and CMV-seropositive.

The CDR3 reads CASRFGGRTGNTIYF. The DNA sequence follows: TGTGCCAGCAGGTTCGGGGGTAGGACTGGAAACACCATATATTTT. The sequence links TRBV2 to TRBJ1-3; D gene: possibly TRBD1, on 5 matching bases. The germline V gene gives CDR1 as SNHLY and CDR2 as FYNNEI. The CDR3, from cysteine to phenylalanine, totals 15 residues. CDR3 DNA is the only sequence kept; it has 45 bases, read in frame from the first base. The germline ends are 14 bases apart after V is trimmed by 6 bases and J by 2 bases.